The clone carrying this T cell receptor (beta chain) was seen a handful of times. Its specificity is not known. Unique molecular identifiers were used to barcode this TCRbeta library. TCRdb processed the PCR reads anew with MiXCR; each CDR3 protein has one entry. The sample lists around 450,000 distinct CDR3 sequences; 15% to 20% were seen once. This record comes from a study of T-cell reconstitution after alpha-beta-depleted transplantation in children. Study results and limitations: Alpha-beta T cells about two months after transplant reportedly derived from several hundred expanded graft clones. The high TCRbeta diversity at day 60 in some patients came from surviving recipient T cells and thymic progenitors. When one year had passed after transplant, most T-cell counts and diversity came from newly produced T cells.

This receptor was identified in a boy under two years old who had a stem cell transplant for Wiskott-Aldrich syndrome, so the T cells may come from the graft donor. The sample consisted of PBMCs, mostly from graft donor cells, taken 360 days after TCRalphabeta/CD19-depleted stem cell transplant.

The chain's CDR3 is CASSPLTGPMETQYF. DNA for the CDR3: TGTGCCAGCTCACCTTTGACCGGGCCGATGGAGACCCAGTACTTC. The chain couples TRBV18 to TRBJ2-5, with no clear D. Germline CDR1 is KGHSH and CDR2 is LQKENI. Trimming took off 3 bases at V and 5 bases at J, with 16 bases between the two ends. The CDR3 consists of 15 residues. Full variable domain (outside the CDR3, taken from reference TRBV18 and TRBJ2-5): NAGVMQNPRHLVRRRGQEARLRCSPMKGHSHVYWYRQLPEEGLKFMVYLQKENIIDESGMPKERFSAEFPKEGPSILRIQQVVRGDSAAYFCASSPLTGPMETQYFGPGTRLLVL.